The 17 T cell receptor beta chains presented below share a single source sample, sequenced in a study of regulatory T cells in long-lasting Graves disease. Time point described: newly diagnosed GD, antithyroid drugs for less than 3 months. Researchers made the TCR library from RNA that was extracted from PBMCs. Arm-PCR with iRepertoire HTBI primers amplified the CDR3 regions for these TCR beta libraries. TCRdb re-called the multiplex PCR reads through MiXCR, storing one row per CDR3 protein. The sample consists of hundreds of thousands of distinct CDR3 sequences, roughly 14% of them appearing once. The sample also formed part of further work on T cells in Graves' hyperthyroidism and ophthalmopathy.

This specimen consisted of peripheral blood mononuclear cells (PBMCs), obtained at new diagnosis, from a patient treated with antithyroid drugs. The receptors shown here come from a man under 40 with Graves disease.

The CDR3, as DNA: TGCGCCAGCAGCCAGGGATCCCCATTCCCGGACAGGGCCGTGAACACTGAAGCTTTCTTT. The encoded protein is CASSQGSPFPDRAVNTEAFF. The chain has TRBV4-1 and TRBJ1-1; 8 positions agree with TRBD1. The CDR3 has 20 amino acids. The junction had 18 bases not matched to a gene; V was cut back by 3 bases and J by 0 bases. The germline gives CDR1 MGHRA, CDR2 YSYEKL.

This clonotype was seen repeatedly, ten times or more. The CDR3 spells CASSLDVGNTIYF. CDR3 bases: TGTGCCAGCAGCCTGGACGTTGGAAACACCATATATTTT. The V call is TRBV7-9, the J call TRBJ1-3, with D uncertain. CDR1 and CDR2 (germline): SEHNR, FQNEAQ (reference sequence). CDR3 size: 13 residues. V lost 5 bases and J lost 3, with 8 bases in between.

The table lists this clonotype with many counts. The V gene is TRBV6-2 or TRBV6-3, the J gene TRBJ2-1, with 10 bases fitting TRBD2. CDR3 length equals 15 residues. Per germline, CDR1 MNHEY and CDR2 SVGEGT. Losses at the gene ends were 3 bases for V and 8 bases for J; bases not matched to a gene: 7. The CDR3 coding sequence is TGTGCCAGCAGTTATTCTAGCGGGAGATCGGATGAGCAGTTCTTC. This gives the protein CASSYSSGRSDEQFF.

The genes are TRBV4-2 and TRBJ2-2; 12 nucleotides align to TRBD2. The CDR3 is 17 amino acids. The germline CDR1 and CDR2 sequences are LGHNA and YNFKEQ. J lost 1 base, V lost 6 bases, and 6 bases had no gene match. The CDR3 DNA follows: TGTGCCAGCAGGCCCCGACTAGCGGGAGTGAACACCGGGGAGCTGTTTTTT. Translating it yields CASRPRLAGVNTGELFF.

The sample holds many counts of this clonotype. This sequence joins TRBV7-3 and TRBJ1-2; D call uncertain. V lost 1 base and J lost 6, with 9 bases in between. This CDR3 is built from 13 residues. Germline CDR1 SGHTA, CDR2 FQGTGA. CDR3: CASSLNPMDGYTF. The DNA of the CDR3 is TGTGCCAGCAGCTTAAATCCGATGGATGGCTACACCTTC. Full variable domain (missing parts from reference TRBV7-3 and TRBJ1-2): GAGVSQTPSNKVTEKGKYVELRCDPISGHTALYWYRQSLGQGPEFLIYFQGTGAADDSGLPNDRFFAVRPEGSVSTLKIQRTERGDSAVYLCASSLNPMDGYTFGSGTRLTVV.

This clonotype was seen repeatedly, ten times or more. The rearrangement joins TRBV9 to TRBJ2-7, with D tentatively TRBD1 or TRBD2 (5 bases each). Germline loops: CDR1 SGDLS, CDR2 YYNGEE. V lost 2 bases and J 2 bases, leaving 14 bases between the germline ends. This CDR3 region has 15 residues. The CDR3 sequence: CASSVGQGAAYEQYF. Written as DNA, the CDR3 is TGTGCCAGCAGCGTCGGGCAGGGAGCTGCCTACGAGCAGTACTTC.

In this sample, this clonotype turned up many times. The chain joins TRBV20-1 to TRBJ2-7; D is perhaps TRBD1 (6 bases). The V end was cut by 3 bases, the J end by 0 bases, with 12 bases between. The CDR3 covers 14 residues. Germline loops: CDR1 DFQATT, CDR2 SNEGSKA (reference sequence). The CDR3 spells CSASGDRSSYEQYF. The CDR3 DNA follows: TGCAGTGCTAGCGGAGACAGGAGCTCCTACGAGCAGTACTTC.

This clonotype was seen a handful of times. The chain links TRBV20-1 to TRBJ2-4; maybe TRBD2 (6 bases). Germline values: CDR1 DFQATT, CDR2 SNEGSKA (reference sequence). The CDR3 length is 15 residues. Trimming removed 2 bases at V and 1 base at J, with 12 bases between. This CDR3 reads CSARTGVRAKNIQYF. The CDR3, as DNA: TGCAGTGCTAGAACGGGAGTCCGCGCCAAAAACATTCAGTACTTC.

Ten or more counts support this clonotype. The chain has TRBV10-3 and TRBJ1-6; TRBD1 is a possible D gene (5 bases). The V end lost 5 bases, the J end lost 9 bases, and 14 bases lay between the germline ends. The V gene's germline CDR1 is ENHRY and CDR2 SYGVKD. This CDR3 comprises 14 residues. This chain's CDR3 is CAISLGAGSSPLHF. The CDR3 region has the DNA TGTGCCATCAGTCTTGGGGCGGGCAGTTCACCCCTCCACTTT.

Many counts were recorded for this clonotype. The chain joins TRBV7-9 to TRBJ1-5; D remains unclear. CDR3 length: 14 amino acids. The V end was cut by 4 bases, the J end by 3 bases, with 10 bases between. Germline V gene sequence: CDR1 SEHNR, CDR2 FQNEAQ (reference sequence). This CDR3 reads CASSWKGDNQPQHF. The DNA of the CDR3 is TGTGCCAGCAGCTGGAAGGGTGACAATCAGCCCCAGCATTTT.

This clonotype was observed many times. This chain connects TRBV10-3 to TRBJ2-3; unclear D gene. V lost 2 bases to trimming and J lost 9 bases, with 18 bases between them. Germline V gene sequence: CDR1 ENHRY, CDR2 SYGVKD. The CDR3 contains 15 residues. CDR3 loop: CAISEPTGITDTQYF. As DNA, the CDR3 is TGTGCCATCAGTGAGCCCACTGGGATTACCGACACGCAGTATTTT.

The table lists this clonotype with many counts. This sequence joins TRBV7-2 and TRBJ1-5; D not resolved. This CDR3 spans 15 amino acids. V was cut by 5 bases and J by 0 bases, with 11 bases left in between. In germline, CDR1 is SGHTA, CDR2 FQGNSA. The CDR3 is CASSDPQGSNQPQHF. The CDR3 region has the DNA TGTGCCAGCAGCGACCCCCAAGGTAGCAATCAGCCCCAGCATTTT. Full variable domain (remainder filled in from reference TRBV7-2 and TRBJ1-5): GAGVSQSPSNKVTEKGKDVELRCDPISGHTALYWYRQSLGQGLEFLIYFQGNSAPDKSGLPSDRFSAERTGGSVSTLTIQRTQQEDSAVYLCASSDPQGSNQPQHFGDGTRLSIL.

The rearrangement joins TRBV6-1 to TRBJ2-1; 8 bases line up with TRBD2. J lost 8 bases, V lost 6 bases, and 12 bases had no gene match. Germline CDR1 is MNHNS and CDR2 is SASEGT. CDR3 size: 15 residues. The CDR3 sequence is CASRPTGTRRDEQFF. As DNA, the CDR3 is TGTGCCAGCAGACCAACCGGGACTAGACGGGATGAGCAGTTCTTC.

This clonotype has a count of ten or more. This chain links TRBV7-2 with TRBJ1-3; D is unclear. Trimming cost V 4 bases and J 0 bases, with 10 bases left between them. This CDR3 has 15 amino acids. From germline, CDR1 is SGHTA and CDR2 FQGNSA. CDR3 nucleotides: TGTGCCAGCAGCTCCTACCTAAACTCTGGAAACACCATATATTTT. Amino acid sequence: CASSSYLNSGNTIYF.

This clonotype has ten or more counts. The rearrangement uses TRBV15 and TRBJ2-7, with D perhaps TRBD2 (6 bases). The V gene lost 3 bases and the J gene lost 1 base, with 10 bases spanning the gap. CDR1 is LNHNV and CDR2 is YYDKDF in the germline V gene (reference sequence). The CDR3 spans 14 residues. The CDR3 protein is CATSSHGTSYEQYF. The CDR3 nucleotides read TGTGCCACCAGCAGTCACGGGACTTCCTACGAGCAGTACTTC.

This clonotype was seen ten or more times. This rearrangement joins TRBV29-1 to TRBJ2-5; D is possibly TRBD1 or TRBD2 (5 bases each). V was pared by 7 bases and J by 1 base, with 19 bases between. From germline, CDR1 is SQVTM and CDR2 ANQGSEA. This CDR3 region has 15 residues. CDR3 DNA sequence: TGCAGCGGAGGTTGGGGGAACTTGGCCCAAGAGACCCAGTACTTC. This codes for CSGGWGNLAQETQYF.

The J gene is TRBJ2-3, the V gene TRBV19; 10 bases line up with TRBD1. The V segment lost 1 base and the J segment 0 bases; nucleotides outside the gene matches: 7. CDR1 is LNHDA and CDR2 is SQIVND in the germline V gene (reference sequence). The CDR3 loop spans 18 amino acids. For the CDR3, the DNA is TGTGCCAGTAGTATAGCCAGGGGACAGGGGCATAGCACAGATACGCAGTATTTT. Its protein product is CASSIARGQGHSTDTQYF.